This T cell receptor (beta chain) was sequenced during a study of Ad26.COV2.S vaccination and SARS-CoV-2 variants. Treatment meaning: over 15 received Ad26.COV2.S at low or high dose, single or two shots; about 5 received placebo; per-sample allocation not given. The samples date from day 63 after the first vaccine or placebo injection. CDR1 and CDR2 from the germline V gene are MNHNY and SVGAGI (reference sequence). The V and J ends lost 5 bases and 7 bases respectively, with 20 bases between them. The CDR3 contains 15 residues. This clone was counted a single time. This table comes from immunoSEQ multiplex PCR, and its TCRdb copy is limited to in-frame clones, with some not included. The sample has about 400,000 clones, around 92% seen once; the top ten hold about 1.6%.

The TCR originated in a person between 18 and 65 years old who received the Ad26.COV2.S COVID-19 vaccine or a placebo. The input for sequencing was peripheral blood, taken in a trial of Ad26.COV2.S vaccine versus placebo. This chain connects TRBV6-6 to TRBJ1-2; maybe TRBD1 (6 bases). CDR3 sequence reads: CASSTVTRGQGGYTF. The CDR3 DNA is TGTGCCAGCAGTACGGTTACCAGGGGCCAAGGTGGCTACACCTTC.